Listed below are T cell receptor beta chains from one sample, sequenced in a study of response to subunit inactivated influenza vaccine. One entry per CDR3 protein, called by TCRdb with MiXCR from the RT-PCR reads. The sample records 650,000 to 700,000 distinct CDR3 sequences, 15% to 18% being singletons. Specimen: PBMCs from blood, collected 11 to 12 days after vaccination. All receptors derive from a man over 45 who received an inactivated influenza vaccine. CDR3s include the opening cysteine and the closing phenylalanine or tryptophan. The D gene is left open where the match is weak. Size values are once, few and many counts, or a class for expanded clones, and some rows have none.

V gene: TRBV4-3
D gene: -
clone size: -
J gene: TRBJ1-4
CDR3 protein: CASSQDHLVTGEKLFF
CDR3 DNA: TGCGCCAGCAGCCAAGATCATCTGGTAACCGGTGAAAAACTGTTTTTT

V gene: TRBV15
D gene: TRBD2
clone size: -
J gene: TRBJ2-4
CDR3 protein: CATSREVAGSKNIQYF
CDR3 DNA: TGTGCCACCAGCAGAGAGGTAGCGGGGAGCAAAAACATTCAGTACTTC

V gene: TRBV20-1
D gene: -
clone size: few
J gene: TRBJ2-2
CDR3 protein: CSARGRMNTGELFF
CDR3 DNA: TGCAGTGCTAGAGGCAGGATGAACACCGGGGAGCTGTTTTTT

V gene: TRBV5-1
D gene: TRBD2
clone size: -
J gene: TRBJ2-3
CDR3 protein: CASSFNGGAVDTQYF
CDR3 DNA: TGCGCCAGCAGCTTCAACGGGGGGGCCGTAGATACGCAGTATTTT

V gene: TRBV10-3
D gene: -
clone size: -
J gene: TRBJ2-1
CDR3 protein: CAISESELYNEQFF
CDR3 DNA: TGTGCCATCAGTGAATCAGAACTATACAATGAGCAGTTCTTC

V gene: TRBV30
D gene: -
clone size: -
J gene: TRBJ1-2
CDR3 protein: CAWSAARVRRKPNYGYTF
CDR3 DNA: TGTGCCTGGAGTGCTGCCCGGGTTCGCCGAAAACCAAACTATGGCTACACCTTC

V gene: TRBV7-2
D gene: -
clone size: -
J gene: TRBJ2-7
CDR3 protein: CASSLARRGYEQYF
CDR3 DNA: TGTGCCAGCAGCTTAGCGAGACGAGGCTACGAGCAGTACTTC

V gene: TRBV4-3
D gene: -
clone size: -
J gene: TRBJ2-4
CDR3 protein: CASSQEGGQNIQYF
CDR3 DNA: TGCGCCAGCAGCCAAGAGGGGGGCCAAAACATTCAGTACTTC

V gene: TRBV10-2
D gene: TRBD2
clone size: -
J gene: TRBJ2-3
CDR3 protein: CASSYGLAGSTDTQYF
CDR3 DNA: TGCGCCAGCAGTTACGGACTAGCGGGGAGCACAGATACGCAGTATTTT

V gene: TRBV4-1
D gene: -
clone size: few
J gene: TRBJ2-1
CDR3 protein: CASSQDRTSRPYNEQFF
CDR3 DNA: TGCGCCAGCAGCCAAGATAGGACATCTCGCCCGTACAATGAGCAGTTCTTC

V gene: TRBV5-6
D gene: TRBD2
clone size: few
J gene: TRBJ2-2
CDR3 protein: CASSLLRERVGELFF
CDR3 DNA: TGTGCCAGCAGCTTGTTGCGGGAGAGGGTCGGGGAGCTGTTTTTT

V gene: TRBV7-8
D gene: TRBD2
clone size: few
J gene: TRBJ2-7
CDR3 protein: CASSLGGSGSSYEQYF
CDR3 DNA: TGTGCCAGCAGCTTAGGGGGTAGCGGGAGCTCCTACGAGCAGTACTTC

V gene: TRBV5-6
D gene: -
clone size: many
J gene: TRBJ2-7
CDR3 protein: CASSTGPYEQYF
CDR3 DNA: TGTGCCAGCAGTACGGGACCATATGAGCAGTACTTC

V gene: TRBV6-5
D gene: TRBD2
clone size: few
J gene: TRBJ2-1
CDR3 protein: CASSYRAGPIGNEQFF
CDR3 DNA: TGTGCCAGCAGTTACAGAGCGGGACCAATTGGCAATGAGCAGTTCTTC

V gene: TRBV28
D gene: -
clone size: many
J gene: TRBJ2-5
CDR3 protein: CASSLVGGAGKTQYF
CDR3 DNA: TGTGCCAGCAGTTTAGTTGGGGGCGCCGGGAAGACCCAGTACTTC

V gene: TRBV12-3/TRBV12-4
D gene: TRBD2
clone size: few
J gene: TRBJ2-3
CDR3 protein: CASSQSSGKVAQYF
CDR3 DNA: TGTGCCAGCAGCCAGAGTAGCGGGAAGGTGGCGCAGTATTTT

V gene: TRBV7-2
D gene: TRBD2
clone size: few
J gene: TRBJ2-1
CDR3 protein: CASSLGGGVINEQFF
CDR3 DNA: TGTGCCAGCAGCTTAGGCGGGGGGGTAATCAATGAGCAGTTCTTC

V gene: TRBV6-1
D gene: TRBD2
clone size: -
J gene: TRBJ2-7
CDR3 protein: CASSRPGLAGVPSYEQYF
CDR3 DNA: TGTGCCAGCAGTCGACCAGGACTAGCGGGAGTCCCCTCCTACGAGCAGTACTTC

V gene: TRBV4-3
D gene: -
clone size: few
J gene: TRBJ1-6
CDR3 protein: CASSQDSRGRGNSPLHF
CDR3 DNA: TGCGCCAGCAGCCAAGATAGTAGAGGAAGGGGGAATTCACCCCTCCACTTT

V gene: TRBV4-2
D gene: TRBD2
clone size: few
J gene: TRBJ2-3
CDR3 protein: CASSQDPSSSGARDTQYF
CDR3 DNA: TGTGCCAGCAGCCAAGATCCCTCTTCTAGCGGGGCTAGAGATACGCAGTATTTT

V gene: TRBV7-9
D gene: -
clone size: few
J gene: TRBJ2-4
CDR3 protein: CASSEPAKLAKNIQYF
CDR3 DNA: TGTGCCAGCAGCGAACCAGCTAAACTAGCCAAAAACATTCAGTACTTC

V gene: TRBV7-8
D gene: TRBD2
clone size: -
J gene: TRBJ2-7
CDR3 protein: CASSLGGGGSGYEQYF
CDR3 DNA: TGTGCCAGCAGCTTAGGTGGGGGGGGATCGGGATACGAGCAGTACTTC

V gene: TRBV7-6
D gene: TRBD2
clone size: many
J gene: TRBJ2-7
CDR3 protein: CASSSPSDSGGEEYF
CDR3 DNA: TGTGCCAGCAGCTCTCCATCAGACTCGGGAGGCGAGGAGTACTTC

V gene: TRBV20-1
D gene: -
clone size: -
J gene: TRBJ1-2
CDR3 protein: CSARHSSNYGYTF
CDR3 DNA: TGCAGTGCTAGACATTCGAGTAACTATGGCTACACCTTC

V gene: TRBV5-1
D gene: -
clone size: -
J gene: TRBJ2-2
CDR3 protein: CASSVRDIGELFF
CDR3 DNA: TGCGCCAGCAGTGTCAGGGACATCGGGGAGCTGTTTTTT

V gene: TRBV12-3/TRBV12-4
D gene: -
clone size: -
J gene: TRBJ1-2
CDR3 protein: CASSLFGRDGYTF
CDR3 DNA: TGTGCCAGCAGTTTATTCGGCAGGGACGGCTACACCTTC

V gene: TRBV11-2
D gene: TRBD2
clone size: few
J gene: TRBJ2-5
CDR3 protein: CASSPHWTSGGPSGAQYF
CDR3 DNA: TGTGCCAGCAGCCCCCATTGGACTAGCGGGGGCCCTTCAGGAGCCCAGTACTTC

V gene: TRBV3-1
D gene: TRBD1
clone size: few
J gene: TRBJ1-1
CDR3 protein: CASSQVKGQGSSEAFF
CDR3 DNA: TGTGCCAGCAGCCAAGTAAAGGGACAGGGGTCGTCTGAAGCTTTCTTT

V gene: TRBV7-2
D gene: TRBD2
clone size: -
J gene: TRBJ2-7
CDR3 protein: CASSLAAGTSSYEQYF
CDR3 DNA: TGTGCCAGCAGCTTAGCAGCCGGGACTAGCTCCTACGAGCAGTACTTC

V gene: TRBV5-1
D gene: -
clone size: -
J gene: TRBJ1-1
CDR3 protein: CASSLAGHPNTEAFF
CDR3 DNA: TGCGCCAGCAGCTTGGCAGGACACCCGAACACTGAAGCTTTCTTT

V gene: TRBV7-2
D gene: TRBD2
clone size: -
J gene: TRBJ2-1
CDR3 protein: CATSGGAYNEQFF
CDR3 DNA: TGTGCCACTTCCGGGGGGGCCTACAATGAGCAGTTCTTC

V gene: TRBV6-2/TRBV6-3
D gene: -
clone size: few
J gene: TRBJ1-5
CDR3 protein: CASSYFSVRNQPQHF
CDR3 DNA: TGTGCCAGCAGTTACTTCTCGGTCAGGAATCAGCCCCAGCATTTT

V gene: TRBV4-3
D gene: -
clone size: few
J gene: TRBJ1-3
CDR3 protein: CASSQDQGAGNTIYF
CDR3 DNA: TGCGCCAGCAGCCAAGATCAGGGTGCTGGAAACACCATATATTTT

V gene: TRBV4-3
D gene: -
clone size: -
J gene: TRBJ2-7
CDR3 protein: CASSQDLGVSSYEQYF
CDR3 DNA: TGCGCCAGCAGCCAAGATCTGGGGGTTAGCTCCTACGAGCAGTACTTC

V gene: TRBV7-2
D gene: -
clone size: many
J gene: TRBJ2-5
CDR3 protein: CASSSRGAQETQYF
CDR3 DNA: TGTGCCAGCAGCTCTCGGGGGGCCCAAGAGACCCAGTACTTC

V gene: TRBV24-1
D gene: -
clone size: few
J gene: TRBJ2-3
CDR3 protein: CATSDPSTDTQYF
CDR3 DNA: TGTGCCACCAGTGACCCTAGCACAGATACGCAGTATTTT

V gene: TRBV24-1
D gene: TRBD2
clone size: -
J gene: TRBJ2-4
CDR3 protein: CATSEDSGGAKNIQYF
CDR3 DNA: TGTGCCACCAGTGAGGATAGCGGGGGTGCCAAAAACATTCAGTACTTC

V gene: TRBV6-2/TRBV6-3
D gene: -
clone size: -
J gene: TRBJ2-5
CDR3 protein: CASSYGSPSGETQYF
CDR3 DNA: TGTGCCAGCAGTTACGGAAGCCCCAGTGGAGAGACCCAGTACTTC

V gene: TRBV12-3/TRBV12-4
D gene: -
clone size: -
J gene: TRBJ1-5
CDR3 protein: CASSLRIRQPQHF
CDR3 DNA: TGTGCCAGCAGTTTGAGGATACGTCAGCCCCAGCATTTT

V gene: TRBV11-2
D gene: -
clone size: few
J gene: TRBJ1-5
CDR3 protein: CASSLEVGWTVNSNQPQHF
CDR3 DNA: TGTGCCAGCAGCTTAGAAGTAGGGTGGACAGTAAATAGCAATCAGCCCCAGCATTTT

V gene: TRBV10-3
D gene: -
clone size: -
J gene: TRBJ2-5
CDR3 protein: CAISEAGWETQYF
CDR3 DNA: TGTGCCATCAGTGAGGCAGGGTGGGAGACCCAGTACTTC

V gene: TRBV12-3/TRBV12-4
D gene: -
clone size: few
J gene: TRBJ2-2
CDR3 protein: CASSFTPGELFF
CDR3 DNA: TGTGCCAGCAGTTTTACCCCCGGGGAGCTGTTTTTT

V gene: TRBV21-1
D gene: -
clone size: many
J gene: TRBJ2-7
CDR3 protein: CAIPPDRRAYEQYF
CDR3 DNA: TGTGCCATCCCCCCGGACAGAAGAGCTTACGAGCAGTACTTC

V gene: TRBV10-3
D gene: TRBD2
clone size: few
J gene: TRBJ2-7
CDR3 protein: CAIRPSGGTYEQYF
CDR3 DNA: TGTGCCATCAGACCTAGCGGGGGAACCTACGAGCAGTACTTC

V gene: TRBV6-2/TRBV6-3
D gene: -
clone size: few
J gene: TRBJ2-7
CDR3 protein: CASSYSRPSYEQYF
CDR3 DNA: TGTGCCAGCAGTTACTCGAGGCCATCCTACGAGCAGTACTTC

V gene: TRBV12-3/TRBV12-4
D gene: -
clone size: -
J gene: TRBJ1-1
CDR3 protein: CASSWWVTEAFF
CDR3 DNA: TGTGCCAGCAGTTGGTGGGTCACTGAAGCTTTCTTT

V gene: TRBV20-1
D gene: TRBD1
clone size: few
J gene: TRBJ2-7
CDR3 protein: CSANDRGDTYEQYF
CDR3 DNA: TGCAGTGCTAACGACAGGGGGGACACCTACGAGCAGTACTTC

V gene: TRBV11-1
D gene: -
clone size: few
J gene: TRBJ2-5
CDR3 protein: CASSFTGDETQYF
CDR3 DNA: TGTGCCAGCAGCTTCACAGGAGATGAGACCCAGTACTTC

V gene: TRBV27
D gene: -
clone size: -
J gene: TRBJ2-3
CDR3 protein: CASSVLPSAYTDTQYF
CDR3 DNA: TGTGCCAGCAGTGTACTTCCTAGCGCATACACAGATACGCAGTATTTT

V gene: TRBV12-3/TRBV12-4
D gene: -
clone size: few
J gene: TRBJ1-5
CDR3 protein: CASSFGGLLPNQPQHF
CDR3 DNA: TGTGCCAGCAGTTTCGGGGGCCTCCTGCCAAATCAGCCCCAGCATTTT

V gene: TRBV4-3
D gene: -
clone size: many
J gene: TRBJ2-6
CDR3 protein: CASSQAFYRRGRSGANVLTF
CDR3 DNA: TGCGCCAGCAGCCAAGCGTTTTATCGCAGGGGAAGATCTGGGGCCAACGTCCTGACTTTC

V gene: TRBV2
D gene: TRBD2
clone size: -
J gene: TRBJ2-1
CDR3 protein: CASSGRDYYNEQFF
CDR3 DNA: TGTGCCAGCAGTGGACGGGACTACTACAATGAGCAGTTCTTC

V gene: TRBV19
D gene: TRBD1
clone size: -
J gene: TRBJ1-5
CDR3 protein: CASSILQGRNQPQHF
CDR3 DNA: TGTGCCAGTAGTATACTACAGGGGCGAAATCAGCCCCAGCATTTT

V gene: TRBV10-3
D gene: -
clone size: many
J gene: TRBJ2-2
CDR3 protein: CAINTGPTPNTGELFF
CDR3 DNA: TGTGCCATCAATACCGGGCCAACCCCGAACACCGGGGAGCTGTTTTTT

V gene: TRBV12-3/TRBV12-4
D gene: TRBD1
clone size: few
J gene: TRBJ2-1
CDR3 protein: CASSETGGHYNEQFF
CDR3 DNA: TGTGCCAGCAGTGAGACAGGGGGACACTACAATGAGCAGTTCTTC

V gene: TRBV20-1
D gene: -
clone size: few
J gene: TRBJ2-2
CDR3 protein: CSASPYYATGELFF
CDR3 DNA: TGCAGTGCTAGCCCCTACTACGCCACCGGGGAGCTGTTTTTT